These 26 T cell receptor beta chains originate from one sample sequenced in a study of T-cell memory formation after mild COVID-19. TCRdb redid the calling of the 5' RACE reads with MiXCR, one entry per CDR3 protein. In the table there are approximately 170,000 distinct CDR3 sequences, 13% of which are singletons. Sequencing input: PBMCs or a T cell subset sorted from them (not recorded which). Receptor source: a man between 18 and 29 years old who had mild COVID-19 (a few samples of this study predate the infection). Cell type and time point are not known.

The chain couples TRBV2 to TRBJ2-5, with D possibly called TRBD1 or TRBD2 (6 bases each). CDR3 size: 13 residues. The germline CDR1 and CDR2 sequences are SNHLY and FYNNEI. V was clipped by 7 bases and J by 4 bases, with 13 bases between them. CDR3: CASNGGGGETQYF. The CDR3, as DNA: TGTGCCAGCAACGGAGGGGGTGGAGAGACCCAGTACTTC.

The CDR3: CSVEGGNGYTF. CDR3 sequence (DNA): TGCAGCGTTGAAGGGGGGAATGGCTACACCTTC. The chain couples TRBV29-1 to TRBJ1-2, with D perhaps matching TRBD1 (5 bases). With 1 base removed from V and 6 bases from J, the gap between germline ends came to 6 bases. CDR1 is SQVTM and CDR2 is ANQGSEA in the germline V gene. This CDR3 spans 11 amino acids. Looking up the rest from reference TRBV29-1 and TRBJ1-2 gives the full variable domain: SAVISQKPSRDICQRGTSLTIQCQVDSQVTMMFWYRQQPGQSLTLIATANQGSEATYESGFVIDKFPISRPNLTFSTLTVSNMSPEDSSIYLCSVEGGNGYTFGSGTRLTVV.

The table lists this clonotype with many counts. CDR3 in amino acids: CASSSQGAVYEQYF. In DNA, the CDR3 is TGTGCCAGCAGCTCGCAGGGGGCGGTCTACGAGCAGTACTTC. This chain uses TRBV7-2 with TRBJ2-7, with 8 bases lining up with TRBD1. The trim removed 4 bases at V and 3 bases at J, leaving 5 bases unmatched. CDR1 SGHTA and CDR2 FQGNSA come from the germline V gene. This CDR3 spans 14 amino acids.

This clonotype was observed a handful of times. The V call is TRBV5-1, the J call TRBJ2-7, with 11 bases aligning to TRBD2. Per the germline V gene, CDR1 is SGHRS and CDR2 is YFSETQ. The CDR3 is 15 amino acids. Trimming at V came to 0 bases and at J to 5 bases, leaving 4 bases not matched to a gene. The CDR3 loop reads CASSLGLAGINEQYV. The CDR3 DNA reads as TGCGCCAGCAGCTTGGGACTAGCGGGGATCAACGAGCAGTACGTC.

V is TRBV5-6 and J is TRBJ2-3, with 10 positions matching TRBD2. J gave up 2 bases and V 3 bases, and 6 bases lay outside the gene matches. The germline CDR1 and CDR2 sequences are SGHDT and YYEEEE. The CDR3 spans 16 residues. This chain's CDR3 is CASSSSGGAFTDTQYF. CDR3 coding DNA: TGTGCCAGCAGCTCGAGCGGGGGGGCCTTCACAGATACGCAGTATTTT.

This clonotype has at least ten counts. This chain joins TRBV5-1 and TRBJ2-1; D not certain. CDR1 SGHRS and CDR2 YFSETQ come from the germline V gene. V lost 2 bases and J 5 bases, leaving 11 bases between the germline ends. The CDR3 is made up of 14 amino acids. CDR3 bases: TGCGCCAGCAGCTTCCCCCTACGCGACAATGAGCAGTTCTTC. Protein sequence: CASSFPLRDNEQFF.

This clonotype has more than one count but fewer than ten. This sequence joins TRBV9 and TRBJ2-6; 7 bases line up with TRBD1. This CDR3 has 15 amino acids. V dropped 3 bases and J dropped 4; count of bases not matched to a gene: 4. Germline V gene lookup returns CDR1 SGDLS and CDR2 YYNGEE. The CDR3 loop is CASSATGLGANVLTF. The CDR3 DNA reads TGTGCCAGCAGCGCGACAGGGCTCGGGGCCAACGTCCTGACTTTC.

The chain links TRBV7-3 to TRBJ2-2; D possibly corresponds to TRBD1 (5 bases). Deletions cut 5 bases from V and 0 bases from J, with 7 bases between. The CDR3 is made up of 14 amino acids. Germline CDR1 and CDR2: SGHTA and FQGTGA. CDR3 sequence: CASSDSPNTGELFF. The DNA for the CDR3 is TGTGCCAGCAGCGACAGCCCGAACACCGGGGAGCTGTTTTTT.

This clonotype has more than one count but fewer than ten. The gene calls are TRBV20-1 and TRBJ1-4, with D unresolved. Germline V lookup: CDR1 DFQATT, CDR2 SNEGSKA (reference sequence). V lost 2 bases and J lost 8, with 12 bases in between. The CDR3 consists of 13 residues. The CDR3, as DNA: TGCAGTGCTAGAAGGGAGAGACGGGAAAAACTGTTTTTT. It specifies CSARRERREKLFF.

DNA of the CDR3: TGTGCCACCGGTCGGGACGACAACGGGGAGCTGTTTTTT. This gives the protein CATGRDDNGELFF. The chain carries TRBV12-3 or TRBV12-4 and TRBJ2-2; D may correspond to TRBD1 or TRBD2 (5 bases each). The V end was cut by 10 bases, the J end by 7 bases, with 16 bases between. This CDR3 comprises 13 residues.

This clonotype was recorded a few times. CDR3 nucleotides: TGTGCCAGCAGCGGCCTTACAGGCGGAGATACGCAGTATTTT. Translating it yields CASSGLTGGDTQYF. The chain combines TRBV2 with TRBJ2-3, with D possibly TRBD1 on 5 matching bases. This CDR3 comprises 14 residues. Germline lookup yields CDR1 SNHLY and CDR2 FYNNEI. Deletions cut 6 bases from V and 5 bases from J, with 15 bases between.

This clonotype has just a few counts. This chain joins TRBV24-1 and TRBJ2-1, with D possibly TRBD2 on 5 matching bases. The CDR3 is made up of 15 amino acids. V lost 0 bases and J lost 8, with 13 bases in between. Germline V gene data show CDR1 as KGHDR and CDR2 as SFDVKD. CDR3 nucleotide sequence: TGTGCCACCAGTGATTTGCACGGGGTTAGGGATGAGCAGTTCTTC. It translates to CATSDLHGVRDEQFF.

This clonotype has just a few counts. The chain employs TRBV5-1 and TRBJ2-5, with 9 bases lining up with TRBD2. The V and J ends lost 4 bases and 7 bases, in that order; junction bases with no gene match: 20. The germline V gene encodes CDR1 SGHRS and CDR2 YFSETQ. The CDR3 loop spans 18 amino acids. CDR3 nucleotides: TGCGCCAGCAGCCCTCAACCACTAGCGGGCCGGAATTCGAGGACCCAGTACTTC. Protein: CASSPQPLAGRNSRTQYF. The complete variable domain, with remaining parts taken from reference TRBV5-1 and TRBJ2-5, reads KAGVTQTPRYLIKTRGQQVTLSCSPISGHRSVSWYQQTPGQGLQFLFEYFSETQRNKGNFPGRFSGRQFSNSRSEMNVSTLELGDSALYLCASSPQPLAGRNSRTQYFGPGTRLLVL.

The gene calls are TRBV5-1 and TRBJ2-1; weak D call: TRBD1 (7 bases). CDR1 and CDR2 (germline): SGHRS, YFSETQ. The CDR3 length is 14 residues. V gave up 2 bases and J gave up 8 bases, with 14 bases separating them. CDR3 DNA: TGCGCCAGCAGCTTCCAGGGGGGTCTTCATGAGCAGTTCTTC. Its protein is CASSFQGGLHEQFF.

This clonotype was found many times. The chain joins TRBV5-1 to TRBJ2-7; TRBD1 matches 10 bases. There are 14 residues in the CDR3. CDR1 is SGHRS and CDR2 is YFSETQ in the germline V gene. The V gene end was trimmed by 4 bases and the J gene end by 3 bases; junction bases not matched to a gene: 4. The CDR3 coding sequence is TGCGCCAGCAGCCCGGACAGGGGGAACTACGAGCAGTACTTC. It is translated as CASSPDRGNYEQYF.

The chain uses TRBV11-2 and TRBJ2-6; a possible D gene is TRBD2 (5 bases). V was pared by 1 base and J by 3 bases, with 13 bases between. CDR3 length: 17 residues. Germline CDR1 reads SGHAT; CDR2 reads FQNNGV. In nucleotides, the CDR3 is TGTGCCAGCAGCTTAGCCTCCGGGGTCAGTGGGGCCAACGTCCTGACTTTC. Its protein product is CASSLASGVSGANVLTF.

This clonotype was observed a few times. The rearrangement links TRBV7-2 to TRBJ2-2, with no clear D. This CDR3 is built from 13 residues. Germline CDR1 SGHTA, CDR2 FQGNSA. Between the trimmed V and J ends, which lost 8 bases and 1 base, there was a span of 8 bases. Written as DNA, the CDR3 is TGTGCCAGCGGCTACAGGAACACCGGGGAGCTGTTTTTT. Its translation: CASGYRNTGELFF.

The chain's CDR3 is CASSRTLAGGPREQYF. The CDR3 DNA reads TGCGCCAGCAGCCGGACCCTAGCGGGGGGGCCGCGGGAGCAGTACTTC. The J gene is TRBJ2-7, the V gene TRBV5-1, with 12 bases aligning to TRBD2. J lost 7 bases, V lost 4 bases, and 12 bases had no gene match. Germline V gene sequence: CDR1 SGHRS, CDR2 YFSETQ. This CDR3 spans 16 amino acids.

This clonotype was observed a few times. This CDR3 is CASSQGVGTTDTQYF. CDR3 DNA: TGTGCCAGCAGCCAAGGTGTGGGGACCACAGATACGCAGTATTTT. V gene TRBV3-1 combines with J gene TRBJ2-3, with D perhaps assigned TRBD1 or TRBD2 (5 bases each). In germline, CDR1 is LGHDT, CDR2 YNNKEL (reference sequence). V gave up 1 base and J gave up 2 bases, with 10 bases separating them. The CDR3 is 15 amino acids.

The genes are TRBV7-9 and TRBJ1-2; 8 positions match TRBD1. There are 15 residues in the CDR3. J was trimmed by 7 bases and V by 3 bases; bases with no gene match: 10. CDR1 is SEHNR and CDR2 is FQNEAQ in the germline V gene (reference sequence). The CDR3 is CASSFPGTGSGGYTF. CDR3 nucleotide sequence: TGTGCCAGCAGCTTCCCGGGGACAGGATCAGGTGGCTACACCTTC.

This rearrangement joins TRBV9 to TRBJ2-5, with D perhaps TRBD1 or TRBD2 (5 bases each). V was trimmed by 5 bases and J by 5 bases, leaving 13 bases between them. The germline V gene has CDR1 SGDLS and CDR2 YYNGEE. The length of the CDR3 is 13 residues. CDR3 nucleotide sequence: TGTGCCAGCAGGGGGGAGTCGACGGAGACCCAGTACTTC. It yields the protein CASRGESTETQYF.

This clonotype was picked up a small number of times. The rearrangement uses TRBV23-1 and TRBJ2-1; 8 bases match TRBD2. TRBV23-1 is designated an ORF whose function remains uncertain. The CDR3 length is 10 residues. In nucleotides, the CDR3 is TGCTGGACTAGCATCAATGAGCAGTTCTTC. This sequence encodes CWTSINEQFF.

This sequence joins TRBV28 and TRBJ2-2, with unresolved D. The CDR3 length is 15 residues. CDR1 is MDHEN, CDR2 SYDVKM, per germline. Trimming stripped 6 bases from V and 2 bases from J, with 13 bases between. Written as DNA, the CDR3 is TGTGCCAGCAGCTCCCCGGGCAAAAACACCGGGGAGCTGTTTTTT. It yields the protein CASSSPGKNTGELFF.

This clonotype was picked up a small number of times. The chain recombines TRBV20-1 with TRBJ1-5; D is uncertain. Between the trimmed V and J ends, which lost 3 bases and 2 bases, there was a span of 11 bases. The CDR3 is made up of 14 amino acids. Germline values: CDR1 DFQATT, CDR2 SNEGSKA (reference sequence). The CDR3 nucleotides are TGCAGTGCTAGCGGTTTAGTTGGCAATCAGCCCCAGCATTTT. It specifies CSASGLVGNQPQHF.

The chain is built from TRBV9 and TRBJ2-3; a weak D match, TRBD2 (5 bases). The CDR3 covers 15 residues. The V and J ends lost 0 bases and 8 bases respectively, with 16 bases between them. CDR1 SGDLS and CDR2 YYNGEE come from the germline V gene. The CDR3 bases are TGTGCCAGCAGCGTAGAAAGCCTCTCCGCGGGTACGCAGTATTTT. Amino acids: CASSVESLSAGTQYF.

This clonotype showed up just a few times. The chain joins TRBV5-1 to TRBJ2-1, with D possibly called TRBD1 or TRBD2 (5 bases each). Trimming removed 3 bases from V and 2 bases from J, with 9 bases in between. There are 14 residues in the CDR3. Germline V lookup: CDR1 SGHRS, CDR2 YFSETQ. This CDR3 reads CASSSEGPYNEQFF. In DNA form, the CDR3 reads TGCGCCAGCAGCTCCGAGGGACCCTACAATGAGCAGTTCTTC.